The following is a T cell receptor (beta chain) sequence with its context. This clonotype was detected many times. The target of this receptor is not known. Within one base of it there is no much larger clone, and no base qualities were kept. This entry is derived from a study of CD8+CD57+ T cells in acquired aplastic anemia (dated by TCRdb to 2016 to 2019). With respect to the entire study: On average, sorted CD4+ and CD8+ cells yielded 3.2 ug of extracted DNA, with a range of roughly 0.17 to 30 ug. For healthy donor samples, the average read count was around 9.9 million for CD4+ cells and 11 million to 13 million for CD8+ cells.

General study outcomes and caveats: Although 25 to 30 CD8+ CDR3 sequences were shared by patients and controls, these sequences appeared highly expressed in patients and within the immunodominant clones of patients. CD8+ Simpson's diversity did not differ significantly between patients and healthy controls (P=0.060).

The germline V gene specifies SGDLS as CDR1 and YYNGEE as CDR2. Between the V and J ends, shortened by 1 base and 1 base respectively, the junction contains 11 bases. The CDR3, cysteine through phenylalanine, is 15 amino acids long. Here the CDR3 DNA is all that survives: 45 bases in frame from base 1. TCR beta VDJ combination and CDR3 sequence profiling used genomic DNA as the template. TCR repertoire sequencing was run on an Illumina HiSeq 2000. Per the source publication's procedure: Repertoires were assessed using TRBV/TRBJ rearrangement plots, CDR3 size and DJ length profiles, and Simpson's diversity index. The most abundant DNA sequence in the deep sequencing data was taken as the immunodominant clone. CDR3 amino acid sequences were checked for sharing across subjects and were also compared against the VDJdb database and published repertoires. Clones were called with MiXCR by TCRdb after fastp trimmed the public reads at Q25, and only in-frame beta chains were retained. Entries are consolidated by CDR3 protein sequence, retaining the most common genes and DNA. What appears here as the V and J calls and clone size reflects TCRdb's work, not the paper's. This sample holds about 170,000 distinct CDR3 sequences; around 45% were observed only once. The ten largest clones capture approximately 1% of the sample.

The study deep-sequenced TCR repertoires of sorted CD4+ and CD8+ blood T cells from severe aplastic anemia patients and healthy subjects. Ficoll-Paque density gradient centrifugation was used to isolate peripheral blood mononuclear cells. Before DNA extraction, CD4+ and CD8+ T cells were sorted by FACS or by magnetic beads. Source material: sorted CD4+, CD8+, or CD8+CD57+ T cells (not recorded which) from PBMCs. The chain joins TRBV9 to TRBJ2-5, and perhaps TRBD2 as D gene, on 7 matching bases. The receptor was isolated from a human donor in good health. The nucleotides are TGTGCCAGCAGCGTACGGGGGGCCCCCCAAGAGACCCAGTACTTC. The translation is CASSVRGAPQETQYF.